This TCR beta chain was captured by sequencing in a study of graft-versus-host responses after intestinal transplantation. For the study at large: Uniformly, recipients were administered anti-thymocyte globulin induction with subsequent tacrolimus and steroids for roughly three years. Study results and limitations: GvH clones detected in recipient marrow included some appearing first in ileum or blood.

With regard to this clone: Its specificity is unknown.

Assay used: immunoSEQ multiplex PCR; TCRdb lists only in-frame clones, some missing. The sample lists around 100,000 clones; 85% to 95% were seen once. CDR1 is SGHRS and CDR2 is YFSETQ in the germline V gene. The V end was cut by 0 bases, the J end by 1 base, with 17 bases between. This CDR3 is built from 17 residues. This rearrangement joins TRBV5-1 to TRBJ2-7; no clear D gene. The origin of this receptor is a human donor who was the organ donor for an intestinal transplant. This specimen consisted of unstimulated CD8+ T cells sorted from spleen or lymph node cells, obtained before transplant. Here the CDR3 reads CASSLVTSWSTSYEQYF. The CDR3 coding sequence is TGCGCCAGCAGCTTGGTAACCTCTTGGTCAACTTCCTACGAGCAGTACTTC.